This is a list of T cell receptor beta chains from one sample in a study of lymphopenia after photon versus proton radiotherapy. Only in-frame clones appear in the TCRdb table, and some are missing; sequencing was by immunoSEQ multiplex PCR. The sample yields around 20,000 clones, around 90% seen once. The specimen comprised peripheral blood, sampled from a patient treated with proton-based radiotherapy. The receptor source for this set is a woman aged 70 to 79 with pancreatic cancer. Some clones in this sample may be carry-over from other donors' samples. CDR3s include the opening cysteine and the closing phenylalanine or tryptophan. The order of the fields is J gene, CDR3 length, V gene, D gene, clone size, CDR3 DNA, CDR3 protein. A D gene is named only where the DNA matches it firmly. The size field is filled for only some rows; it gives once, few, many or a size class.

TRBJ1-2,14,TRBV5-1,TRBD1,-,TGCGCCAGCAGCCTACCGGGACAGGAATATGGCTACACCTTC,CASSLPGQEYGYTF
TRBJ1-3,15,TRBV10-3,-,-,TGTGCCATCAGCCCCCAGGACTTCTCTGGAAACACCATATATTTT,CAISPQDFSGNTIYF
TRBJ2-3,15,TRBV28,-,-,TGTGCCAGCAGTCCCCCTACTGGGAGCACAGATACGCAGTATTTT,CASSPPTGSTDTQYF
TRBJ2-7,13,TRBV7-8,-,-,TGTGCCAGCAGCTTAGGTTTCACCTACGAGCAGTACTTC,CASSLGFTYEQYF
TRBJ1-1,16,TRBV9,-,-,TGTGCCAGCAGCGCTGGATTAGGACCCGCGAACACTGAAGCTTTCTTT,CASSAGLGPANTEAFF
TRBJ2-7,15,TRBV7-8,TRBD2,-,TGTGCCAGCAGCTTTGAGGGACTAGCGGCGGGCGGGCAGTACTTC,CASSFEGLAAGGQYF
TRBJ2-1,15,TRBV6-4,TRBD2,-,TGTGCCAGCAGTGGCGGGACTAGCGGGTACAATGAGCAGTTCTTC,CASSGGTSGYNEQFF
TRBJ2-1,17,TRBV18,-,-,TGTGCCAGCTCACCGAGGGCCGGAGCGGGTTCCTACAATGAGCAGTTCTTC,CASSPRAGAGSYNEQFF
TRBJ1-1,14,TRBV7-2,-,once,TGTGCCAGCAGCTTATCCCGGAGGGGAGCTGAAGCTTTCTTT,CASSLSRRGAEAFF
TRBJ2-6,15,TRBV6-1,-,-,TGTGCCAGCAGTGAAGGCGTAACTGGGGCCAACGTCCTGACTTTC,CASSEGVTGANVLTF
TRBJ2-7,15,TRBV9,TRBD1,-,TGTGCCAGCAGCGTAGTTGGACAGGGGTTCGACGAGCAGTACTTC,CASSVVGQGFDEQYF
TRBJ2-6,15,TRBV28,-,-,TGTGCCAGCAAGGACGAACCCTCTGGGGCCAACGTCCTGACTTTC,CASKDEPSGANVLTF
TRBJ2-7,17,TRBV11-2,TRBD2,-,TGTGCCAGCAGCAGAGAGGGTAGCGGGATAGCATCGTACGAGCAGTACTTC,CASSREGSGIASYEQYF
TRBJ2-1,18,TRBV2,-,-,TGTGCCAGCAGTGGTCCCAAACAGGGACCCCGCGCCTACAATGAGCAGTTCTTC,CASSGPKQGPRAYNEQFF
TRBJ2-7,14,TRBV7-2,-,-,TGTGCCAGCAGCTTATGGAACGCAGCCTACGAGCAGTACTTC,CASSLWNAAYEQYF